This T cell receptor beta chain derives from a study of OX40 agonist ivuxolimab in advanced cancers. Turning to the study itself: Two cutaneous melanoma patients and one hepatocellular carcinoma patient, three in all, had partial responses.

Data came from immunoSEQ multiplex PCR; TCRdb stores just in-frame clones and leaves some out. The sample records more than 50,000 clones, around 85% being singletons. Blood sampling took place at baseline, cycle 4 day 1, and cycle 7 day 1. Germline CDR1 is MGHDK and CDR2 is SYGVNS. V lost 2 bases to trimming and J lost 2 bases, with 5 bases between them. The CDR3 length is 13 residues. The sequences come from CD4+ or CD8+ T cells sorted from blood, collected in a trial of the OX40 agonist ivuxolimab. The receptor comes from an adult with an advanced solid tumor such as melanoma, head and neck, liver or kidney cancer. V is TRBV25-1 and J is TRBJ2-3; D unclear. The CDR3 nucleotides are TGTGCCAGCAGTGAACCCCTCACAGATACGCAGTATTTT. Translation gives CASSEPLTDTQYF.